Below, 11 T cell receptor beta chains from the same sample are listed, as sequenced in a study of control samples from healthy donors and cancer patients. Clones were sequenced by immunoSEQ multiplex PCR, and TCRdb holds only the in-frame ones, with some missing. The sample contains almost 85,000 clones, approximately 80% of which appear only once. Sequencing was done on a sample of PBMCs. These receptors originate from a man aged 60-69 years with head and neck cancer.

The chain is built from TRBV25-1 and TRBJ1-6; D remains unclear. V was cut by 2 bases and J by 4 bases, with 3 bases left in between. CDR3 length: 13 residues. Germline CDR1 reads MGHDK; CDR2 reads SYGVNS. The CDR3 DNA reads as TGTGCCAGCAGTGAACTGTATAATTCACCCCTCCACTTT. Its protein product is CASSELYNSPLHF.

This chain joins TRBV24-1 and TRBJ1-2; D not certain. Germline V gene lookup returns CDR1 KGHDR and CDR2 SFDVKD. CDR3 size: 14 residues. V was shortened by 2 bases and J by 6 bases, with 12 bases between the two germline ends. The CDR3: CATSDSPHLDGYTF. In DNA, the CDR3 is TGTGCCACCAGTGATTCGCCCCACCTAGATGGCTACACCTTC.

This clone occurred a few times. CDR3 coding DNA: TGTGCCAGCTCACCAATCGGGACAGGGGGGCAGTCACCCCTCCACTTT. This gives the protein CASSPIGTGGQSPLHF. The rearrangement links TRBV18 to TRBJ1-6, with 11 bases fitting TRBD1. Germline V gene data show CDR1 as KGHSH and CDR2 as LQKENI. CDR3 length: 16 amino acids. V gave up 2 bases and J gave up 10 bases; unmatched junction bases: 7.

The chain couples TRBV28 to TRBJ2-7; the match to TRBD1 covers 8 bases. Germline lookup yields CDR1 MDHEN and CDR2 SYDVKM. The CDR3 consists of 15 residues. Losses at the gene ends were 6 bases for V and 1 base for J; bases not matched to a gene: 8. The CDR3 reads CASRRDRGLSYEQYF. CDR3 DNA sequence: TGTGCCAGCAGACGCGACAGGGGCCTTTCCTACGAGCAGTACTTC. The variable domain in full, with the rest retrieved from reference TRBV28 and TRBJ2-7, is DVKVTQSSRYLVKRTGEKVFLECVQDMDHENMFWYRQDPGLGLRLIYFSYDVKMKEKGDIPEGYSVSREKKERFSLILESASTNQTSMYLCASRRDRGLSYEQYFGPGTRLTVT.

This clone showed up just a few times. The V gene is TRBV6-5, the J gene TRBJ1-1; 7 positions match TRBD1. Germline V gene lookup returns CDR1 MNHEY and CDR2 SVGAGI. After removal of 7 bases from V and 1 base from J, the junction contained 3 bases not matched to a gene. This CDR3 is 13 amino acids long. This CDR3 reads CASTGTANTEAFF. For the CDR3, the DNA is TGTGCCAGCACTGGGACAGCGAACACTGAAGCTTTCTTT.

A single count supports this clone. This chain links TRBV18 with TRBJ1-5; 7 positions agree with TRBD1. The CDR3 runs 17 residues. CDR1 and CDR2 from the germline V gene are KGHSH and LQKENI. The trim removed 3 bases at V and 1 base at J, leaving 9 bases unmatched. The CDR3 protein is CASSPTVGGHSNQPQHF. The CDR3 nucleotides read TGTGCCAGCTCACCTACTGTAGGGGGCCACAGCAATCAGCCCCAGCATTTT.

This sequence joins TRBV30 and TRBJ1-6; D call uncertain. Trimming pared 5 bases from V and 7 bases from J, leaving 12 bases between. Per the germline V gene, CDR1 is GTSNPN and CDR2 is SVGIG (reference sequence). This CDR3 contains 13 residues. The CDR3 region is CAWSLKRNSPLHF. The CDR3, as DNA: TGTGCCTGGTCCCTCAAGCGGAATTCACCCCTCCACTTT.

This clone appeared once. The genes are TRBV5-5 and TRBJ2-7; the D is unclear. Germline assignment: CDR1 SGHKS and CDR2 YYEKEE (reference sequence). V was cut by 4 bases and J by 0 bases, with 14 bases left in between. This CDR3 region has 15 residues. CDR3 residues: CASSPQVSGSYEQYF. CDR3 nucleotide sequence: TGTGCCAGCAGCCCTCAGGTTAGTGGCTCCTACGAGCAGTACTTC.

CDR3 sequence: CASSRGVLAGRTGELFF. CDR3 nucleotides: TGTGCCAGCAGCCGGGGGGTACTAGCGGGTCGCACCGGGGAGCTGTTTTTT. The V and J genes are TRBV5-4 and TRBJ2-2; 9 bases map to TRBD2. V dropped 4 bases and J dropped 4; count of bases not matched to a gene: 11. CDR3 size: 17 residues. In germline, CDR1 is SGHNT, CDR2 YYREEE (reference sequence).

The genes are TRBV4-2 and TRBJ2-7; the match to TRBD1 covers 7 bases. CDR3 length equals 14 residues. V lost 3 bases and J lost 3; bases outside the gene matches: 5. The germline V gene has CDR1 LGHNA and CDR2 YNFKEQ. CDR3 region: CASSHRTGNYEQYF. The CDR3 DNA sequence: TGTGCCAGCAGCCATAGGACAGGTAACTACGAGCAGTACTTC.

V gene TRBV5-1 combines with J gene TRBJ2-7; D call uncertain. The CDR3 is 15 amino acids. Looked up from germline, CDR1 is SGHRS and CDR2 is YFSETQ. V was trimmed by 0 bases and J by 1 base, leaving 11 bases between them. The CDR3 bases are TGCGCCAGCAGCTTGGAGACGGTGCTATCCTACGAGCAGTACTTC. Its translation: CASSLETVLSYEQYF.